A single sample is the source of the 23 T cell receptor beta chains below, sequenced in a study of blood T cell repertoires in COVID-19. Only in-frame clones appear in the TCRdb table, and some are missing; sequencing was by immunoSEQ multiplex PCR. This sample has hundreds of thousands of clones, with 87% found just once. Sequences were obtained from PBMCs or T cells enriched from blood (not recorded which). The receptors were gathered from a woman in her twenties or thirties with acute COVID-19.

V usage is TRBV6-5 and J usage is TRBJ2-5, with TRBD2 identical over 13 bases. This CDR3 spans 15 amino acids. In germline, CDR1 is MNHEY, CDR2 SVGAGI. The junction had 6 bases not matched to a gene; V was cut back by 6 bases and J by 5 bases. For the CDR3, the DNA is TGTGCCAGCAGGAGGACTAGCGGGAGCGATGAGACCCAGTACTTC. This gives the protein CASRRTSGSDETQYF.

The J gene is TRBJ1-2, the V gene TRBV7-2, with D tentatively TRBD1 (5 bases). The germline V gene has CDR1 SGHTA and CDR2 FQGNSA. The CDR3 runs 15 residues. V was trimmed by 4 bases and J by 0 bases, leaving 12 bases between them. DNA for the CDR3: TGTGCCAGCAGCTCGCCGGGGGTGGCTAACTATGGCTACACCTTC. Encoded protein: CASSSPGVANYGYTF.

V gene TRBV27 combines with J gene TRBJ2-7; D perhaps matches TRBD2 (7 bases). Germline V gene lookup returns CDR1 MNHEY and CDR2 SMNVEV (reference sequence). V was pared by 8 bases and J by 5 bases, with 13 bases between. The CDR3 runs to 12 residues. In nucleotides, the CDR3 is TGTGCCAGCGGGGGCGGGGGTAACGAGCAGTACTTC. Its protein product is CASGGGGNEQYF.

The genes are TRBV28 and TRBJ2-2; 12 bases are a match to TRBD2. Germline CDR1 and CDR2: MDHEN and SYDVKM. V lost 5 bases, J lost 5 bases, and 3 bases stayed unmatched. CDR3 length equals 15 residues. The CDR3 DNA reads TGTGCCAGCAGTCAAGGACTAGCGGGGACCGGGGAGCTGTTTTTT. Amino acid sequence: CASSQGLAGTGELFF.

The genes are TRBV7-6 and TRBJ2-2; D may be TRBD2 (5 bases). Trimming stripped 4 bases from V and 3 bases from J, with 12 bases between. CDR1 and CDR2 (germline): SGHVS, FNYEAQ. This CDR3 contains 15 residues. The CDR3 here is CASSSIASYTGELFF. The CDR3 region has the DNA TGTGCCAGCAGCTCGATAGCGAGCTACACCGGGGAGCTGTTTTTT.

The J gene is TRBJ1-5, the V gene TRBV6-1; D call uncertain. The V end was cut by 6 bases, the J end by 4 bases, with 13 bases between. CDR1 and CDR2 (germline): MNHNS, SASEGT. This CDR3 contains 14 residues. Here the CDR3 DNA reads TGTGCCAGCAGGCCAAACAGCCCGAATCAGCCCCAGCATTTT. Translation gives CASRPNSPNQPQHF.

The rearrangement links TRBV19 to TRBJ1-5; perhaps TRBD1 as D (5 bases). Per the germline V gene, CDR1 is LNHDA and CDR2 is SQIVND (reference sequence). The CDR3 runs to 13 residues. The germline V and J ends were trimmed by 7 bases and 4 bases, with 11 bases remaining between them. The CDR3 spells CASTRVWNQPQHF. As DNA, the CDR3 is TGTGCCAGTACCAGGGTGTGGAATCAGCCCCAGCATTTT.

The CDR3 nucleotides read TGTGCCAGCAGTTTAGTCTACACCGGGGAGCTGTTTTTT. The encoded protein is CASSLVYTGELFF. The genes are TRBV27 and TRBJ2-2; D ambiguous. The V gene's germline CDR1 is MNHEY and CDR2 SMNVEV (reference sequence). The V end lost 2 bases, the J end lost 3 bases, and 4 bases lay between the germline ends. The CDR3 runs 13 residues.

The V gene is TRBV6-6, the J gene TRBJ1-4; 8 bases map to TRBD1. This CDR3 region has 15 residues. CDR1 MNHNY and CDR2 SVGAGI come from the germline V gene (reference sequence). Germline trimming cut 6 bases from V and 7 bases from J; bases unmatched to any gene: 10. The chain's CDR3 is CASSDVDRAGEKLFF. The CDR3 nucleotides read TGTGCCAGCAGCGACGTGGACAGGGCGGGTGAAAAACTGTTTTTT.

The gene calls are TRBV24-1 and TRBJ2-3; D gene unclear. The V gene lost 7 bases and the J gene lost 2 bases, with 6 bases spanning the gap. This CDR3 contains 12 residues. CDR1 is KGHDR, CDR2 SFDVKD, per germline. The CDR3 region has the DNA TGTGCCACCAGAGACTCCACAGATACGCAGTATTTT. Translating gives CATRDSTDTQYF.

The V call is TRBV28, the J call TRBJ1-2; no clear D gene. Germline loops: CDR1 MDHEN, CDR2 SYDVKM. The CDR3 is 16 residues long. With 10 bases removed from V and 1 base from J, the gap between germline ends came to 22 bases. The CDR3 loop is CATFKVWEGFNYGYTF. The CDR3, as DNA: TGTGCCACCTTTAAGGTTTGGGAGGGTTTTAACTATGGCTACACCTTC.

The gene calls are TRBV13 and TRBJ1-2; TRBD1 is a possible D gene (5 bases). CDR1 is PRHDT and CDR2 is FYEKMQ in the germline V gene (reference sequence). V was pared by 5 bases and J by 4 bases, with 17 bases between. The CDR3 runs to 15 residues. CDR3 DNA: TGTGCCAGCAGCGCTGGGGGGGGTTTCGGCTATGGCTACACCTTC. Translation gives CASSAGGGFGYGYTF.

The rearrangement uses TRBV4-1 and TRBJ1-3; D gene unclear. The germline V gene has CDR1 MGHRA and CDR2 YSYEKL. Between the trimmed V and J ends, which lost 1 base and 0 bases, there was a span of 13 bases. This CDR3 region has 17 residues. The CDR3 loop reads CASSQAENHYSGNTIYF. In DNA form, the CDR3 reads TGCGCCAGCAGCCAAGCAGAAAATCACTACTCTGGAAACACCATATATTTT.

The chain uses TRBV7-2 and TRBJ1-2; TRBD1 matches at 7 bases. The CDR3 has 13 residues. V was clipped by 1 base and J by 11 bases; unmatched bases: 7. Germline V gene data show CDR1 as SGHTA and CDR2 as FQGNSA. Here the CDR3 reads CASSLVPGGPYTF. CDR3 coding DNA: TGTGCCAGCAGCTTAGTCCCAGGGGGGCCGTACACCTTC.

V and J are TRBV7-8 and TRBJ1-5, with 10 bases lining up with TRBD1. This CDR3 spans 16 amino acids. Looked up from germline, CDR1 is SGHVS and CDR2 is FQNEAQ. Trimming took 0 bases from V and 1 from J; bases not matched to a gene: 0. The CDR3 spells CASSLAGQGSNQPQHF. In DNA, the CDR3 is TGTGCCAGCAGCTTAGCGGGACAGGGGAGCAATCAGCCCCAGCATTTT.

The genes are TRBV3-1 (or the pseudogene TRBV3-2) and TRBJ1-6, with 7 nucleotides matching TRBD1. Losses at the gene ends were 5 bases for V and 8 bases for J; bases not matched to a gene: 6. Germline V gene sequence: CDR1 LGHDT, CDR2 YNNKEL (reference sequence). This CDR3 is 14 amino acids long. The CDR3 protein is CASSERQGDSPLHF. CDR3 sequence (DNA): TGTGCCAGCAGCGAGCGACAGGGTGATTCACCCCTCCACTTT.

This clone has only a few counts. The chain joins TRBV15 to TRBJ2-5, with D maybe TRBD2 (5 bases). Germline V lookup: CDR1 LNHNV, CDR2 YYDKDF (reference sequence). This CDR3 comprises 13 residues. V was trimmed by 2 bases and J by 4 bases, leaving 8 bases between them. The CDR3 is CATSRFRGETQYF. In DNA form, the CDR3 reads TGTGCCACCAGCAGATTTCGGGGAGAGACCCAGTACTTC.

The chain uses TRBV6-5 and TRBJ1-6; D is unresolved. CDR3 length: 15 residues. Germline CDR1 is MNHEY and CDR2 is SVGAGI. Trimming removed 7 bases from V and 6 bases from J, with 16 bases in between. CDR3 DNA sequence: TGTGCCAGCACGGTCCGTAACCTGTCTAATTCACCCCTCCACTTT. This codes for CASTVRNLSNSPLHF.

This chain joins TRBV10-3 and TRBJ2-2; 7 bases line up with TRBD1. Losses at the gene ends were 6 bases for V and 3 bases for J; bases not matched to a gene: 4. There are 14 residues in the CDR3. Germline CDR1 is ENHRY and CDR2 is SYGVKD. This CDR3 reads CAIRNDRDTGELFF. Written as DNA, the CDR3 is TGTGCCATCAGGAACGACAGGGACACCGGGGAGCTGTTTTTT.

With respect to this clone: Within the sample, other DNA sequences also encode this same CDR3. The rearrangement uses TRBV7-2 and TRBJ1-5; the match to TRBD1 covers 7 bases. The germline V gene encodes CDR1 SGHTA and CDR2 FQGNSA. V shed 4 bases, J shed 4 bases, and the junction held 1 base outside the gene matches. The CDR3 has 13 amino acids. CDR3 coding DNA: TGTGCCAGCAGCTCCAGGGGGAATCAGCCCCAGCATTTT. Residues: CASSSRGNQPQHF.

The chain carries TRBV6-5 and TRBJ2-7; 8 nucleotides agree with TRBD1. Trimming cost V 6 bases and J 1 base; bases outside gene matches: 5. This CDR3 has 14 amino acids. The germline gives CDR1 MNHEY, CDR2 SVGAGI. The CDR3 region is CASRRTGSSYEQYF. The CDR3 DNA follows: TGTGCCAGCAGAAGGACAGGGTCTTCCTACGAGCAGTACTTC.

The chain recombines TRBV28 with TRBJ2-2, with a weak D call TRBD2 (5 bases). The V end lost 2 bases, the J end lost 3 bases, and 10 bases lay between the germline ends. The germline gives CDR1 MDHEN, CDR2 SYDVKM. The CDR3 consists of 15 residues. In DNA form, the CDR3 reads TGTGCCAGCAGTTTAACCGGGGTGCACACCGGGGAGCTGTTTTTT. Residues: CASSLTGVHTGELFF.

CDR3 DNA: TGTGCCTCCTCCAGACTAGCGGGGGCCAACACCTACGAGCAGTACTTC. Translating it yields CASSRLAGANTYEQYF. The V and J genes are TRBV30 and TRBJ2-7; 12 bases match TRBD2. Germline-derived CDR1 and CDR2 are GTSNPN and SVGIG (reference sequence). Trimming cost V 7 bases and J 2 bases; bases outside gene matches: 12. This CDR3 region has 16 residues.